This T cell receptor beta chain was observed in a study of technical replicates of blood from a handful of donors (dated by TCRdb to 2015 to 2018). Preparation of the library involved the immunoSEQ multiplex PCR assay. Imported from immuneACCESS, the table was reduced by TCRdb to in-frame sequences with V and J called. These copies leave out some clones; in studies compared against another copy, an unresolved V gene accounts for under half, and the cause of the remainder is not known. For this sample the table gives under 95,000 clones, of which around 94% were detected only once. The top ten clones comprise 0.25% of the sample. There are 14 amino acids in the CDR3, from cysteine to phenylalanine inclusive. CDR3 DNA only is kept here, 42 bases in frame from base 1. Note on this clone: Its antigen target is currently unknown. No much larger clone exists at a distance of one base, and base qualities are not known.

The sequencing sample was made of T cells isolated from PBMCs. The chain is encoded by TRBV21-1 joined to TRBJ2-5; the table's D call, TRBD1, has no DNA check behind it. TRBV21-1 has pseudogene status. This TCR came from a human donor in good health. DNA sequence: TGTGCCAGCAGCAAAGGGACAGCCCAAGAGACCCAGTACTTC. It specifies CASSKGTAQETQYF.